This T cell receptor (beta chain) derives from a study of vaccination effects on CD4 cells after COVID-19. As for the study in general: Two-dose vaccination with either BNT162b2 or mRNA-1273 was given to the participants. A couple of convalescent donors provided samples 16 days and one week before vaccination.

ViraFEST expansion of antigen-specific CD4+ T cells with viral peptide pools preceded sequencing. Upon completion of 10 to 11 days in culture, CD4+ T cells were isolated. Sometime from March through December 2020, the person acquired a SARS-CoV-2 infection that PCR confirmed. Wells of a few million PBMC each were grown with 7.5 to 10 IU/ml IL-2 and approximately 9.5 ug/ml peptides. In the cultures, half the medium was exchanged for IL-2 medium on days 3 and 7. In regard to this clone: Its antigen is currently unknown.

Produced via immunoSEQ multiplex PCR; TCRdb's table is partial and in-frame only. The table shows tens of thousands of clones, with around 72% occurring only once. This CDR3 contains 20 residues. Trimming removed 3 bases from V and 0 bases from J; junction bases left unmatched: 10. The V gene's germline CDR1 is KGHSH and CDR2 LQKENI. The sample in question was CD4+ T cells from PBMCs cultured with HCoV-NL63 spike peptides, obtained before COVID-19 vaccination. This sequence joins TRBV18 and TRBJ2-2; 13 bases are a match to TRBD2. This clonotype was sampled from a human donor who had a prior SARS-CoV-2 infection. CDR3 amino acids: CASSPRLAGGIEPNTGELFF. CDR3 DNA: TGTGCCAGCTCACCGAGACTAGCGGGGGGTATCGAACCGAACACCGGGGAGCTGTTTTTT.